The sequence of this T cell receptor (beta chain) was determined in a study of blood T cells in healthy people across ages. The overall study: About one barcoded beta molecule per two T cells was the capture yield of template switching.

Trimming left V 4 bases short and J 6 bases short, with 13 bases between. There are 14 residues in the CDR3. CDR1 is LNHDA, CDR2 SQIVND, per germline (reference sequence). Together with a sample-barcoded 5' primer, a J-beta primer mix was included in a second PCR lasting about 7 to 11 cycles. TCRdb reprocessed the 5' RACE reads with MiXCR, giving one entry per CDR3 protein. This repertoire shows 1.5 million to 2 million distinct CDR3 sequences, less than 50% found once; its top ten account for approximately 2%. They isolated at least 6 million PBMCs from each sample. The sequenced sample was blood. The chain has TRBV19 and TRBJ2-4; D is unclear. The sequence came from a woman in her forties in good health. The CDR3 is CASSTWAGRNIQYF. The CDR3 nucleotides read TGTGCCAGTAGTACTTGGGCTGGAAGAAACATTCAGTACTTC.